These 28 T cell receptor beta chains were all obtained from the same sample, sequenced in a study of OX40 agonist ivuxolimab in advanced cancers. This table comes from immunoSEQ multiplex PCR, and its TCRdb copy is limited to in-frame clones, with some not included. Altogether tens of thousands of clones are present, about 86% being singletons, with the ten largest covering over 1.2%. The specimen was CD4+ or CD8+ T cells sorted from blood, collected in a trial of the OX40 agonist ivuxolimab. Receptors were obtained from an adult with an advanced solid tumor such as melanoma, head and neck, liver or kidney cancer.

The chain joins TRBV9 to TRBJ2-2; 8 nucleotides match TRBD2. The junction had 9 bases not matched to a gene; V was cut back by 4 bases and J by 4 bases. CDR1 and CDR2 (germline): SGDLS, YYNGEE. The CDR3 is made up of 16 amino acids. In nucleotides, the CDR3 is TGTGCCAGCAGCCCCCAGGGACTAGGGGTCACCGGGGAGCTGTTTTTT. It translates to CASSPQGLGVTGELFF.

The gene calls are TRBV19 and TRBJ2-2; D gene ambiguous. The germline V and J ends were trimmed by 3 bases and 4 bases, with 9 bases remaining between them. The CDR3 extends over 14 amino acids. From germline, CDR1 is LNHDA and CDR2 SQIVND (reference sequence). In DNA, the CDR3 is TGTGCCAGTAGTATCAGTCAGTCCACCGGGGAGCTGTTTTTT. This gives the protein CASSISQSTGELFF.

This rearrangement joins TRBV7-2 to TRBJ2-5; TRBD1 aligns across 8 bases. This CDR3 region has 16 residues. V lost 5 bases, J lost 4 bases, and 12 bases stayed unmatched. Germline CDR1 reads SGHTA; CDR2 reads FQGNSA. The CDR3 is CASSLAVQGAVETQYF. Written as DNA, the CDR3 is TGTGCCAGCAGCCTTGCAGTCCAGGGGGCAGTAGAGACCCAGTACTTC.

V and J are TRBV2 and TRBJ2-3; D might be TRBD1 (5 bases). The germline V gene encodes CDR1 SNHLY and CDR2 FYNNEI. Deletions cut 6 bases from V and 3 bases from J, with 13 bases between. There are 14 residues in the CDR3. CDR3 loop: CASRIGVWTDTQYF. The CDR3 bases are TGTGCCAGCAGGATAGGGGTATGGACAGATACGCAGTATTTT.

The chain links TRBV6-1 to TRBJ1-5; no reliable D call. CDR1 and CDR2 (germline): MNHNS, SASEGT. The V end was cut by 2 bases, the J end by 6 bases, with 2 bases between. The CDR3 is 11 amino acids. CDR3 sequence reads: CASSERQPQHF. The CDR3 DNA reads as TGTGCCAGCAGTGAACGTCAGCCCCAGCATTTT.

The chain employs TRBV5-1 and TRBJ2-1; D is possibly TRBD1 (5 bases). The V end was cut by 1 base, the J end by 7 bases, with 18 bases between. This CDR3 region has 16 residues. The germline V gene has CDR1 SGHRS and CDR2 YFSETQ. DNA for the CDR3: TGCGCCAGCAGCTTGCGAGCGCTTCAGGGCGTTAATGAGCAGTTCTTC. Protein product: CASSLRALQGVNEQFF.

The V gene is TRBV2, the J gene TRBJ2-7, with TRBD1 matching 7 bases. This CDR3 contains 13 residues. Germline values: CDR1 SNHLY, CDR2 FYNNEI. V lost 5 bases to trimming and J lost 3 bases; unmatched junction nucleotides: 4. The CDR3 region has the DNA TGTGCCAGCAGTTGGACAGGCCGCTACGAGCAGTACTTC. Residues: CASSWTGRYEQYF.

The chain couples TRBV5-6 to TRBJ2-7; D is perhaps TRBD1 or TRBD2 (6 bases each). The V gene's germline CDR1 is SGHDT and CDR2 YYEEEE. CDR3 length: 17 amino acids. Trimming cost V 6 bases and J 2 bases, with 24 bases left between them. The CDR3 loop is CASTVGGWGALTYEQYF. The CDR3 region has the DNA TGTGCCAGCACCGTGGGGGGATGGGGGGCGTTGACCTACGAGCAGTACTTC.

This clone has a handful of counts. CDR3 nucleotide sequence: TGTGCCAGCAGCTTAGGTCTTACCGACTACAATGAGCAGTTCTTC. It encodes CASSLGLTDYNEQFF. This rearrangement joins TRBV11-3 to TRBJ2-1; D gene uncertain. V was trimmed by 1 base and J by 3 bases, leaving 10 bases between them. The CDR3 contains 15 residues. Germline CDR1 and CDR2: SGHNT and YENEEA. The variable domain in full, with the rest retrieved from reference TRBV11-3 and TRBJ2-1, is EAGVVQSPRYKIIEKKQPVAFWCNPISGHNTLYWYLQNLGQGPELLIRYENEEAVDDSQLPKDRFSAERLKGVDSTLKIQPAELGDSAVYLCASSLGLTDYNEQFFGPGTRLTVL.

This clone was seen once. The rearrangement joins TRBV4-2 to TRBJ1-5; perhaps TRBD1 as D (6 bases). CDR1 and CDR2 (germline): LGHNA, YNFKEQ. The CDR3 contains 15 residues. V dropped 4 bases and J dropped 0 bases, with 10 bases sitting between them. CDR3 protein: CASSLGHNSNQPQHF. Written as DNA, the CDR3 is TGTGCCAGCAGCCTGGGACATAATAGCAATCAGCCCCAGCATTTT.

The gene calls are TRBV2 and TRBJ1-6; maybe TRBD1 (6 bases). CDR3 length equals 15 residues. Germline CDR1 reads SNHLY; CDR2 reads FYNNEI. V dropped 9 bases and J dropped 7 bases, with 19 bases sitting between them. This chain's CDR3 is CASRDTTHGNSPLHF. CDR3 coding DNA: TGTGCCAGTCGGGACACAACCCACGGGAATTCACCCCTCCACTTT.

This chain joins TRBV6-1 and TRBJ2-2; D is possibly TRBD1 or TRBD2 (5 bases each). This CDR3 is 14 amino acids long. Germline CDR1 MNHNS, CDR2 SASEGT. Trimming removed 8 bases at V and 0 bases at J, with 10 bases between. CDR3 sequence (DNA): TGTGCCAGCCGCCGGGACGCGAACACCGGGGAGCTGTTTTTT. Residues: CASRRDANTGELFF.

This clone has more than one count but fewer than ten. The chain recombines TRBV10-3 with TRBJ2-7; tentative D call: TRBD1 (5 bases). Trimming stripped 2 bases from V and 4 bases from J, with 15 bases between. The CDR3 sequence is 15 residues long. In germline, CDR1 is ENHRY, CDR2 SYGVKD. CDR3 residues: CAISEIRAGSYEQYF. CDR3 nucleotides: TGTGCCATCAGTGAGATAAGGGCAGGGTCTTACGAGCAGTACTTC.

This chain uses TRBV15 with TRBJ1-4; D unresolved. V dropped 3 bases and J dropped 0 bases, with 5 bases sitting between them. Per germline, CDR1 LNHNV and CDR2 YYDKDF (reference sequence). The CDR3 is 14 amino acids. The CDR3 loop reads CATSRSATNEKLFF. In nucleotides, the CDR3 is TGTGCCACCAGCAGGAGTGCAACTAATGAAAAACTGTTTTTT.

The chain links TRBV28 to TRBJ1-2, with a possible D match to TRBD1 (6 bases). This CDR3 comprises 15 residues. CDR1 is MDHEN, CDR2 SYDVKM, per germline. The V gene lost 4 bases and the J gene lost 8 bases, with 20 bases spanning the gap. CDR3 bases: TGTGCCAGCAGTTCGGGGGCGGAGGGCACTAGGGGCTACACCTTC. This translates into CASSSGAEGTRGYTF.

CDR3 nucleotide sequence: TGTGCCAGTAGTAAACTAAGCTCTGGGGCCAACGTCCTGACTTTC. This encodes CASSKLSSGANVLTF. The chain links TRBV19 to TRBJ2-6; D not resolved. Per germline, CDR1 LNHDA and CDR2 SQIVND (reference sequence). Trimming stripped 4 bases from V and 0 bases from J, with 7 bases between. The CDR3 spans 15 residues.

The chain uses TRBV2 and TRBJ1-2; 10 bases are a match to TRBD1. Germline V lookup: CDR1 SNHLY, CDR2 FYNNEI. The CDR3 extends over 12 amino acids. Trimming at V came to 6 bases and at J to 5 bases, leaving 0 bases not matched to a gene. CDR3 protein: CASRDRGYGYTF. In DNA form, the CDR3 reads TGTGCCAGCAGGGACAGGGGGTATGGCTACACCTTC.

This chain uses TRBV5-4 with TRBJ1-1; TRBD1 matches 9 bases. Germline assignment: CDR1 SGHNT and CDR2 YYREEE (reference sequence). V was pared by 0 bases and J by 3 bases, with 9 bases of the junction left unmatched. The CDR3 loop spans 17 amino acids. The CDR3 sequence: CASSLDRLNRGHTEAFF. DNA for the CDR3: TGTGCCAGCAGCTTGGATCGTTTGAACAGGGGGCACACTGAAGCTTTCTTT. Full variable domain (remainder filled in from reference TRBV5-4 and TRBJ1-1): ETGVTQSPTHLIKTRGQQVTLRCSSQSGHNTVSWYQQALGQGPQFIFQYYREEENGRGNFPPRFSGLQFPNYSSELNVNALELDDSALYLCASSLDRLNRGHTEAFFGQGTRLTVV.

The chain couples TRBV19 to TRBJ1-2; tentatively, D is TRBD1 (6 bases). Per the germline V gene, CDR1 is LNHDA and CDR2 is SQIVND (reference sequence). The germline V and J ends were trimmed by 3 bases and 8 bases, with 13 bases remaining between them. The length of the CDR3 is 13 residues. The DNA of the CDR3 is TGTGCCAGTAGTATCCCACAGGGTGGGGGCTACACCTTC. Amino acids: CASSIPQGGGYTF.

The CDR3, as DNA: TGTGCCAGCAGTTTCGCTTGGGGACTCCCCACCTACAATGAGCAGTTCTTC. Encoded protein: CASSFAWGLPTYNEQFF. The chain joins TRBV28 to TRBJ2-1; the D gene is possibly TRBD2 (6 bases). Germline CDR1 reads MDHEN; CDR2 reads SYDVKM. Trimming removed 3 bases at V and 2 bases at J, with 17 bases between. The CDR3 length is 17 residues.

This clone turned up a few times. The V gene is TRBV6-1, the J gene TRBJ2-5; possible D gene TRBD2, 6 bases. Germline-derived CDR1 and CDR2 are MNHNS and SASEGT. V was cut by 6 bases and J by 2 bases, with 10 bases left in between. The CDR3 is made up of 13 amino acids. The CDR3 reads CASSRLEQETQYF. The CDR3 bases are TGTGCCAGCAGCCGACTAGAACAAGAGACCCAGTACTTC.

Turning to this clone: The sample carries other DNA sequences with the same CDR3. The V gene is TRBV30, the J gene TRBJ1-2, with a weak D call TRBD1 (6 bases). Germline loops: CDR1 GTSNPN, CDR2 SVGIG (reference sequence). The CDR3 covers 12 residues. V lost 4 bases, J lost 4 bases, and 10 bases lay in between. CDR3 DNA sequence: TGTGCCTGGAACCCGGGGGCCTATGGCTACACCTTC. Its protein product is CAWNPGAYGYTF.

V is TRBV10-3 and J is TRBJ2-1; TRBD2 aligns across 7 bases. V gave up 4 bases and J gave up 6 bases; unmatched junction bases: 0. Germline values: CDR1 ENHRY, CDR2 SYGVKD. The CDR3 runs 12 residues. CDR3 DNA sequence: TGTGCCATCAGTGGGGGGGGCAATGAGCAGTTCTTC. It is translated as CAISGGGNEQFF.

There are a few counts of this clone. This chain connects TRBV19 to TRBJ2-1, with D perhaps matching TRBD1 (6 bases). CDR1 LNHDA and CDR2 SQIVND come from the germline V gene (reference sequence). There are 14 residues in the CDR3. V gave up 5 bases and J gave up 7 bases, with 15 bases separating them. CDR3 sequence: CASSSPGQGNEQFF. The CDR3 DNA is TGTGCCAGTAGTTCCCCGGGGCAGGGGAATGAGCAGTTCTTC.

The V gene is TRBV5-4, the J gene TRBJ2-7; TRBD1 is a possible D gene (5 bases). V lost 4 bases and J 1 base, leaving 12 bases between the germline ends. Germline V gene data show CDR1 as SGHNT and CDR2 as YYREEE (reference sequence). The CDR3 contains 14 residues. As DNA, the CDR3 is TGTGCCAGCAGCGCCACCCGACAGTCCTACGAGCAGTACTTC. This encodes CASSATRQSYEQYF.

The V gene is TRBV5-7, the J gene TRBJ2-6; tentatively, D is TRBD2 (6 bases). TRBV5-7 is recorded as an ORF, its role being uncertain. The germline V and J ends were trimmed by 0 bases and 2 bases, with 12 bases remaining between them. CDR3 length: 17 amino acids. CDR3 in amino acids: CASSLAATSTGANVLTF. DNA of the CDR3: TGTGCCAGCAGCTTGGCCGCCACTAGCACTGGGGCCAACGTCCTGACTTTC.

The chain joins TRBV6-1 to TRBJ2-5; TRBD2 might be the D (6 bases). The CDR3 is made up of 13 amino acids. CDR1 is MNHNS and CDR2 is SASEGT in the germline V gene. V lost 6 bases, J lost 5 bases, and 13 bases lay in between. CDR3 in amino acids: CASSPGLRETQYF. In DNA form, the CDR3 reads TGTGCCAGCAGCCCCGGACTAAGGGAGACCCAGTACTTC.

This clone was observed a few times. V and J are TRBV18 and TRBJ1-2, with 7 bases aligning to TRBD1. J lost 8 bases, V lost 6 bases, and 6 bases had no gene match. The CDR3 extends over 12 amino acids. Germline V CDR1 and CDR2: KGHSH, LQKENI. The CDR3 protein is CASSPTGKGYTF. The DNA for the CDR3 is TGTGCCAGCTCCCCGACAGGGAAAGGCTACACCTTC.